This T cell receptor beta chain originates from a study of blood T cell repertoires in COVID-19. Study details: COVID-19 samples collected from the United States, Italy and Spain covered acute and convalescent phases. From T cells, B-cell-depleted T cells, or PBMCs came the material, which was cDNA or gDNA.

Authors' processing steps: Reference gene primer amplification gave nucleated cell count estimates. Sequencing was performed with immunoSEQ multiplex PCR; in TCRdb, only in-frame clones are kept and a portion is missing. D and trimming were read from the DNA, whereas the V and J calls and clone size are those reported in that table. Of tens of thousands of clones in the sample, about nine tenths were seen once. This clone was seen a few times. Germline loops: CDR1 LNHDA, CDR2 SQIVND (reference sequence). Trimming took off 3 bases at V and 3 bases at J, with 9 bases between the two ends. This CDR3 is 14 amino acids long.

Sequenced: peripheral blood. The rearrangement joins TRBV19 to TRBJ1-5; D is unresolved. The sequence derives from a woman between 50 and 59 years old in a cohort sampled during active COVID-19. The CDR3 region is CASSINGDNQPQHF. The CDR3 region has the DNA TGTGCCAGTAGTATTAATGGAGACAATCAGCCCCAGCATTTT.